The rows below give T cell receptor beta chains drawn from one sample of a study of blood T cells in healthy people across ages. TCRdb ran MiXCR on the 5' RACE reads and lists one entry per CDR3 protein. The sample consists of hundreds of thousands of distinct CDR3 sequences, roughly 50% of them appearing once. Source material: blood. The receptors here all came from a man aged 40-49 years in good health. Both conserved end residues are part of each CDR3. The D gene is left open where the match is weak. Clone size appears in some rows only: once, few, many, or a class for an expanded clone.

d_call j_call v_call clone_size cdr3_nt cdr3_aa
NA TRBJ1-4 TRBV20-1 NA TGCAGTGCTAGAGATGCCGGGATAATCGATGAAAAACTGTTTTTT CSARDAGIIDEKLFF
NA TRBJ2-7 TRBV10-3 few TGTGCCATCAGTTATAGGTCCTCTGGGTACGAGCAGTACTTC CAISYRSSGYEQYF
TRBD2 TRBJ2-7 TRBV28 NA TGTGCCAGCAGTTTACTAGCGGGGGACTACGAGCAGTACTTC CASSLLAGDYEQYF
NA TRBJ2-5 TRBV5-1 few TGCGCCAGCAGGGTAAGGGGCCCCACGTCATCAGAGACCCAGTACTTC CASRVRGPTSSETQYF
NA TRBJ2-7 TRBV7-2 NA TGTGCCAGCAGCTTAGTTCAGGGCTCAAGTGAGCAGTACTTC CASSLVQGSSEQYF
NA TRBJ2-7 TRBV27 NA TGTGCCATCAGTTTTGGTTACGAGCAGTACTTC CAISFGYEQYF
NA TRBJ2-7 TRBV28 NA TGTGCCAGCCACCAGTTTAAGCAAAACTACGAGCAGTACTTC CASHQFKQNYEQYF
NA TRBJ1-2 TRBV30 NA TGTGCCTGGACTCGCTTGGAAGCAAAGAATGGCTACACCTTC CAWTRLEAKNGYTF
TRBD1 TRBJ1-6 TRBV28 NA TGTGCCAGCAGTTTAGTAAACAGGGGGCGGGGTTCACCCCTCCACTTT CASSLVNRGRGSPLHF
NA TRBJ2-6 TRBV6-1 NA TGTGCCAGCAGTGAAGCGCTCCAAAACTCTGGGGCCAACGTCCTGACTTTC CASSEALQNSGANVLTF
NA TRBJ1-2 TRBV12-3/TRBV12-4 NA TGTGCCAGCAGTTTGAATCGGGACGGCTACACCTTC CASSLNRDGYTF
NA TRBJ1-4 TRBV4-2 NA TGTGCCAGCAGCGACCAGGGGTCAGGTGAAAAACTGTTTTTT CASSDQGSGEKLFF
NA TRBJ2-5 TRBV9 NA TGTGCCAGCAGCGTAGGAGGGACCTTGGCAGAGACCCAGTACTTC CASSVGGTLAETQYF
TRBD2 TRBJ2-1 TRBV12-3/TRBV12-4 once TGTGCCAGCAGTTCTATCCCCTCTACTAGCGGGGGATTTTACAATGAGCAGTTCTTC CASSSIPSTSGGFYNEQFF